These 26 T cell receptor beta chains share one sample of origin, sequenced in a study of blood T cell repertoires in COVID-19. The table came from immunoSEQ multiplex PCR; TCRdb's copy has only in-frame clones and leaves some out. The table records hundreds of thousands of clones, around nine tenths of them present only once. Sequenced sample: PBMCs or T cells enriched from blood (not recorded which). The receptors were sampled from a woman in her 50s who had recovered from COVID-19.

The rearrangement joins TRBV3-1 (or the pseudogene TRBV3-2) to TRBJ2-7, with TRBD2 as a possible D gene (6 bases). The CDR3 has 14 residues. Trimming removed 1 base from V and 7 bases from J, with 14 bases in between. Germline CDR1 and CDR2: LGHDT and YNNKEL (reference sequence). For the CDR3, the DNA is TGTGCCAGCAGCCAAGCAGGTAGCGGTGGGGAGCAGTACTTC. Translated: CASSQAGSGGEQYF.

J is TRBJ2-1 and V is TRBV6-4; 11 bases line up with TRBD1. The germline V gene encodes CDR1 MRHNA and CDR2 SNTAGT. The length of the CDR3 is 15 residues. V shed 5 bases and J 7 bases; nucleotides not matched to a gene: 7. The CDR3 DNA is TGTGCCAGCAGTCCCTTCGGGACAGGGGGAAATGAGCAGTTCTTC. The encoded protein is CASSPFGTGGNEQFF.

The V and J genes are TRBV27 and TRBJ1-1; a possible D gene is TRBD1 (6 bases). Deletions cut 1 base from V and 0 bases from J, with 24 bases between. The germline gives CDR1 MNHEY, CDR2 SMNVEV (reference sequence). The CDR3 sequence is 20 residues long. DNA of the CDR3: TGTGCCAGCAGTTTATTTTGGGACACCCCCTCGTTTGGTATGAACACTGAAGCTTTCTTT. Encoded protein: CASSLFWDTPSFGMNTEAFF.

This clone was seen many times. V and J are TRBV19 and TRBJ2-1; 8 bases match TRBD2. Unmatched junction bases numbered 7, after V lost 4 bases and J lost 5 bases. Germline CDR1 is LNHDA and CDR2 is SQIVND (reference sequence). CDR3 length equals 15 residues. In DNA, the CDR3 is TGTGCCAGTAGTACAGGACTAGCACAGAACAATGAGCAGTTCTTC. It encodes CASSTGLAQNNEQFF.

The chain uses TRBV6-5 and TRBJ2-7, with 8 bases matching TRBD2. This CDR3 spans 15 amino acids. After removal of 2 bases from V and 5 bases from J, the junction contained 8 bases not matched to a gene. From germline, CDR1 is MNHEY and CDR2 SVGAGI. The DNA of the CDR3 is TGTGCCAGCAGTTACGAAGCGGGAGAACGCGACGAGCAGTACTTC. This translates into CASSYEAGERDEQYF.

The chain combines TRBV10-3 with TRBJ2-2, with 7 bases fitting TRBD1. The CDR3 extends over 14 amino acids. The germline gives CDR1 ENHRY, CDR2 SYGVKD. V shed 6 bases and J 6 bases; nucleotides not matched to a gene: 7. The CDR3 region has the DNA TGTGCCATCAGGGACAGGTTCTCACCCGGGGAGCTGTTTTTT. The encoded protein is CAIRDRFSPGELFF.

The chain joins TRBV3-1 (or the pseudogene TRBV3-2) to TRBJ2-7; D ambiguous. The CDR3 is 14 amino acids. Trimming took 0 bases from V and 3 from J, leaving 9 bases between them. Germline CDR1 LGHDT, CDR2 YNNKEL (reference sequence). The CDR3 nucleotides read TGTGCCAGCAGCCAAGACGCCAGAAACTACGAGCAGTACTTC. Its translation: CASSQDARNYEQYF.

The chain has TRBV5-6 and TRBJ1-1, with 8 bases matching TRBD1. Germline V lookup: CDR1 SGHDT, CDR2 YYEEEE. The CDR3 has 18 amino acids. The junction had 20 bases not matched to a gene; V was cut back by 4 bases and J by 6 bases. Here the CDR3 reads CASSADPTGVKSLAEAFF. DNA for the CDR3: TGTGCCAGCAGCGCGGACCCGACAGGGGTGAAATCATTGGCTGAAGCTTTCTTT.

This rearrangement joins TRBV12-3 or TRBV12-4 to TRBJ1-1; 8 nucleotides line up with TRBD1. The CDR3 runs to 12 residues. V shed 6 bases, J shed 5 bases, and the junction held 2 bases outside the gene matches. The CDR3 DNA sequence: TGTGCCAGCAGCGGACAGGGAACTGAAGCTTTCTTT. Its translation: CASSGQGTEAFF.

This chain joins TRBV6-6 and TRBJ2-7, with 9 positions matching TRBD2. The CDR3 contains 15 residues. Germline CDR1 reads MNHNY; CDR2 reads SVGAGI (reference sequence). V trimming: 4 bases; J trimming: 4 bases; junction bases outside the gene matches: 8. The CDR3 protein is CASSSQGSGSYEQYF. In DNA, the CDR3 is TGTGCCAGCAGTTCCCAGGGTAGCGGGAGTTACGAGCAGTACTTC.

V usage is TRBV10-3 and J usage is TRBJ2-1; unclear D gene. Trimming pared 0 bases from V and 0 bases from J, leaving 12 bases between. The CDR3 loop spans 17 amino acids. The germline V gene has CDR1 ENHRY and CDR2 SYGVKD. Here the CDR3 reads CAISESMLRSSYNEQFF. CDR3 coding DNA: TGTGCCATCAGTGAGTCGATGCTGAGAAGCTCCTACAATGAGCAGTTCTTC.

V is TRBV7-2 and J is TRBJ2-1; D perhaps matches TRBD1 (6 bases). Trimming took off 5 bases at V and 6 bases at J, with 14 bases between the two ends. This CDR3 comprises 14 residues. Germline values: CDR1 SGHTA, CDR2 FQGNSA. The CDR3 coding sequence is TGTGCCAGCAGCCCGGACAGTCTGGGCAATGAGCAGTTCTTC. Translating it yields CASSPDSLGNEQFF. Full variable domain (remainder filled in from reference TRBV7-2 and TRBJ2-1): GAGVSQSPSNKVTEKGKDVELRCDPISGHTALYWYRQSLGQGLEFLIYFQGNSAPDKSGLPSDRFSAERTGGSVSTLTIQRTQQEDSAVYLCASSPDSLGNEQFFGPGTRLTVL.

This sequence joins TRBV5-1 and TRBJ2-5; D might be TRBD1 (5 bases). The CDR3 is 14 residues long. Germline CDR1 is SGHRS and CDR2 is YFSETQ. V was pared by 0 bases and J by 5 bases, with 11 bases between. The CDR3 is CASSLAWGWETQYF. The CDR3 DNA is TGCGCCAGCAGCTTGGCATGGGGCTGGGAGACCCAGTACTTC.

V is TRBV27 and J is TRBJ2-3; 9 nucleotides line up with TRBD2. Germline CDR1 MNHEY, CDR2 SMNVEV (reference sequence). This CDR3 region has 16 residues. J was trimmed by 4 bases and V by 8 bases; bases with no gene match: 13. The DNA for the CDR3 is TGTGCCAGCCTCGCTTGGGCTAGCGGGACTTCAGATACGCAGTATTTT. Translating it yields CASLAWASGTSDTQYF.

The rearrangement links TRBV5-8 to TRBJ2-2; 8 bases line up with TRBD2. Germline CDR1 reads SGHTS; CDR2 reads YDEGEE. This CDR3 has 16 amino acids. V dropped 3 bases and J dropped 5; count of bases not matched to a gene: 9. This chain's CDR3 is CASSYRPGRGTGELFF. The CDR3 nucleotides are TGTGCCAGCAGCTATAGACCCGGGAGGGGTACCGGGGAGCTGTTTTTT. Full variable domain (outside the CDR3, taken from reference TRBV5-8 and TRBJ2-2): EAGVTQSPTHLIKTRGQQATLRCSPISGHTSVYWYQQALGLGLQFLLWYDEGEERNRGNFPPRFSGRQFPNYSSELNVNALELEDSALYLCASSYRPGRGTGELFFGEGSRLTVL.

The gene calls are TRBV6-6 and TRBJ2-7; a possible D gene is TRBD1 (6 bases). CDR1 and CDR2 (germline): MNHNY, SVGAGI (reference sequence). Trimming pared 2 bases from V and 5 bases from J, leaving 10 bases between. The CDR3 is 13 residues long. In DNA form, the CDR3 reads TGTGCCAGCAGTTACCGACAGGTCCACGAGCAGTACTTC. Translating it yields CASSYRQVHEQYF.

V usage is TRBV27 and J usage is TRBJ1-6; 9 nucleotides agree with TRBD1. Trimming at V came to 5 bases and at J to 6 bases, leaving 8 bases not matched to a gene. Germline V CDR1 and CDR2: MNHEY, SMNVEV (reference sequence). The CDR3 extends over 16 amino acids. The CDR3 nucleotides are TGTGCCAGCAGTCCCTCCCGGACAGGGGCTAATTCACCCCTCCACTTT. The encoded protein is CASSPSRTGANSPLHF.

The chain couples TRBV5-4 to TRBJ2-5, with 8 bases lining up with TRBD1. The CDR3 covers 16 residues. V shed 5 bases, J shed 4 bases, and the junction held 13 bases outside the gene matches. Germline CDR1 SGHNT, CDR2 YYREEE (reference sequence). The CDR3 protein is CASRYWTGRGAETQYF. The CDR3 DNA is TGTGCCAGCAGGTACTGGACAGGGCGAGGTGCAGAGACCCAGTACTTC.

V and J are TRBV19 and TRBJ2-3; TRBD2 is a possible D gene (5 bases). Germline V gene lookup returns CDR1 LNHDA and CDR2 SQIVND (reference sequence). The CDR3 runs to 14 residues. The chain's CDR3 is CATEGRRGTDTQYF. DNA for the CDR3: TGTGCTACCGAAGGGCGTCGGGGAACAGATACGCAGTATTTT.

CDR3 nucleotides: TGTGCCAGCTCTAACTTGGCCGCCGGGACAGGGAATGAAAAACTGTTTTTT. Protein sequence: CASSNLAAGTGNEKLFF. This chain joins TRBV18 and TRBJ1-4; 9 positions match TRBD1. The J segment lost 5 bases and the V segment lost 6 bases, leaving 13 bases of the junction unmatched. Per germline, CDR1 KGHSH and CDR2 LQKENI. The CDR3 loop spans 17 amino acids.

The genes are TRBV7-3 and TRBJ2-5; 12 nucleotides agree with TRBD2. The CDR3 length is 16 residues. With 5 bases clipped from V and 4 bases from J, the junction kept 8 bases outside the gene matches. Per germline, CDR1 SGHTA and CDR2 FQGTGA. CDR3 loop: CASSPGLAGRGETQYF. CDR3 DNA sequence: TGTGCCAGCAGCCCGGGACTAGCGGGTCGGGGAGAGACCCAGTACTTC.

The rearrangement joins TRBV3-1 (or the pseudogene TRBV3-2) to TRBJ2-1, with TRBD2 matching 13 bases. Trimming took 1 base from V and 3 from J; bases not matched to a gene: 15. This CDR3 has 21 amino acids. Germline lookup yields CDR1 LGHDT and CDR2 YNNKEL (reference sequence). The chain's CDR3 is CASSQGGSFGLAGAYYNEQFF. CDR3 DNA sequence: TGTGCCAGCAGCCAAGGGGGGTCGTTCGGACTAGCGGGAGCGTACTACAATGAGCAGTTCTTC.

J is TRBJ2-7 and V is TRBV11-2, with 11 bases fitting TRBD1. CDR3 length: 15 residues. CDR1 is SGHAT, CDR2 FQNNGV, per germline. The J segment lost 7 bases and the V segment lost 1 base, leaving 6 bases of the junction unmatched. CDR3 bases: TGTGCCAGCAGCTTAGCCCCGGACAGGGGGCGAGAGCAGTACTTC. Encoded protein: CASSLAPDRGREQYF.

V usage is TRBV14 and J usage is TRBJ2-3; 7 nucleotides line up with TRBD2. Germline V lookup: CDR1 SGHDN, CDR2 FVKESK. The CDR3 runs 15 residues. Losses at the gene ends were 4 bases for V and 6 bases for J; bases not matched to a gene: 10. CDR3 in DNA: TGTGCCAGCAGCCGCCTGGCGGGAGTATGGGATACGCAGTATTTT. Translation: CASSRLAGVWDTQYF.

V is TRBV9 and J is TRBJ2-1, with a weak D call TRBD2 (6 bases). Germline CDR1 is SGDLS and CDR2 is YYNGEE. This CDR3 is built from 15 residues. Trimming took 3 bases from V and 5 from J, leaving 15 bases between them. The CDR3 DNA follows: TGTGCCAGCAGCGCGACTAGTCTTACTCACAATGAGCAGTTCTTC. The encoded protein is CASSATSLTHNEQFF.

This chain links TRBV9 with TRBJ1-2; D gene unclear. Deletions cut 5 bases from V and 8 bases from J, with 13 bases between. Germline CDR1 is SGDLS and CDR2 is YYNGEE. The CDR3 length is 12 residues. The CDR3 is CASRSTSHGYTF. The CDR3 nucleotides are TGTGCCAGCAGGTCGACATCCCACGGCTACACCTTC.